This TCR beta chain was recovered during a study of graft-versus-host responses after intestinal transplantation. Study-wide background: Recipients got multivisceral, liver-intestinal, or isolated intestinal transplants. Each patient got anti-thymocyte globulin induction, then tacrolimus and steroids for roughly 3 years.

General observations from the study: GvH clones turned up in recipient marrow; some had shown up first in ileum or blood. Early post-transplant HvG declines showed an association with peak circulating GvH clone levels.

The CDR3 covers 16 residues. Germline V gene sequence: CDR1 LGHNA, CDR2 YNFKEQ. The junction had 5 bases not matched to a gene; V was cut back by 3 bases and J by 0 bases. The protocol was immunoSEQ multiplex PCR, while the TCRdb copy is restricted to in-frame clones and leaves out a portion. Of 60,000 to 90,000 clones listed, 90% were seen once; the top ten hold under 1.5%. About this clone: Its antigen is currently unknown.

The receptor was isolated from a human donor who received an intestinal transplant. The material sequenced was unstimulated CD8+ T cells sorted from spleen or lymph node cells, taken before intestinal transplant. J is TRBJ2-3 and V is TRBV4-2; TRBD2 aligns across 8 bases. CDR3 sequence reads: CASSHAGGLSTDTQYF. The CDR3 DNA reads as TGTGCCAGCAGCCACGCGGGGGGCCTCAGCACAGATACGCAGTATTTT.